This T cell receptor (beta chain) was observed in a study of shared clonotypes between healthy human individuals (TCRdb year 2020). General notes on the study: Three men and a couple of women, aged 18 to 49 years, made up the cohort. Libraries were prepared and TCR repertoires were sequenced by different laboratories using diverse techniques, in order to increase sequencing depth and limit assay-specific biases. To estimate repertoire size and how much clonotype sharing occurs between individuals, the study deeply sequenced the blood TCR repertoires of five healthy adults. For each donor, CD4 naive and CD4 memory were each given three plates, CD8 naive was given two plates, and CD8 memory was given one plate. Between about 0.9 and 9 billion PBMCs per donor were obtained by leukapheresis. Overall study results and their limits: Rarefaction of sorted-subset datasets indicated incomplete sequencing despite the large sequencing depth. Based on pairwise subsampling, the degree of clonotype sharing among donors was expected to be affected by sequencing depth. The genetic and exposure-history diversity represented was limited by the small number of donors. Sampling was restricted to blood, and TCR repertoires in tissue are likely to differ from TCR repertoires in blood. Naive subsets generally had larger estimated clonotype richness than memory subsets. Clonotypes shared by all four sorted-subset donors showed higher generation probabilities than non-shared clonotypes. Around 5% of naive CD4, 3.5% of naive CD8, 2.3% of memory CD4, and over 0.35% of memory CD8 clonotypes were shared across a handful of donors.

A distance of 16 bases separates the germline ends of V and J, which lose 8 bases and 0 bases respectively. For CDR1 and CDR2, the germline V gene (reference sequence) lists LNHDA and SQIVND. The CDR3, cysteine through phenylalanine, is 15 amino acids long. The entry retains the CDR3 DNA only, 45 bases that are in frame from base 1. Using the deep immunoSEQ assay, TCR CDR3 regions were amplified from genomic DNA by multiplex PCR. Genomic DNA extracted from each cell subset was distributed evenly over all wells of several immunoSEQ 96-well plates, and each plate served as one replicate. For sorted subsets, roughly 200 ng of genomic DNA, equivalent to some 30,000 T cell genomes, went into each replicate PCR. Purified libraries were measured with a Qubit 3.0 fluorometer, size-checked on a Bioanalyzer 2100, and measured again with the KAPA Library Quantification kit. Every immunoSEQ 96-well plate was sequenced on a separate single-read 150-cycle Illumina NextSeq 550 flow cell. Turning to the authors' computational methods: The immunoSEQ output contained only junctional sequences without quality scores, so filtering could not match that applied to full-length reads. Sequences were annotated with PyIR, a Python wrapper for IgBLAST v1.9, and V/J genes and CDR3 were assigned using IMGT germline references. Reads were filtered out if the reads had weak V/J assignments (E-value above 1e-6), no CDR3, stop codons, out-of-frame junctions, or ambiguous translated residues. V3J clonotypes were defined by identical inferred V gene, J gene, and CDR3 amino acid sequence. Percentage overlap between repertoires was computed as shared unique clonotypes divided by the size of the smaller repertoire. Repertoire richness was assessed with RTK rarefaction, the Chao1 estimator, and Recon v2.1 estimates of unobserved clonotypes. For all TCRbeta clonotypes obtained by the gDNA method from a handful of donors, generation probabilities were computed with OLGA. TCRdb's version of the immuneACCESS table is confined to in-frame rearrangements and falls short of the full clone set. An unresolved V gene accounts for under half of the shortfall where checked; the remainder is of unknown origin. V and J calls plus clone size are reproduced from that table; the DNA served to infer D and trimming. Recorded for this sample are approximately 1.5 million clones; under 99% of them occurred a single time. The ten largest clones take up roughly 0.45% of the sample.

Comment on this clone: What antigen it recognizes has not been identified. Base quality data are lacking; no much larger clone is found one base away.

Donors were healthy HIV-negative adults with no recently reported acute infections or vaccinations. Every donor was a Caucasian adult living in Nashville, Tennessee, USA. Magnetic negative selection was used to enrich CD4+ T cells, after which naive cells were positively selected on CD45RA and the negative fraction became the memory subset. Blood was collected by leukapheresis, and PBMCs were isolated by Ficoll-Histopaque density gradient centrifugation and then cryopreserved in liquid nitrogen vapor phase. Purity and quantity of every magnetically sorted T cell population were checked by analytical flow cytometry. Genomic DNA was isolated from every sorted fraction and measured by UV absorbance on a Nanodrop 2000c.

Sample: naive CD4+ T cells sorted from blood. What the cell subset or site label conveys for this sample: CD45RA+ positively selected. The V gene is TRBV19 and the J gene is TRBJ1-1; matching of 5 bases hints at TRBD1 as the D gene. This sequence originates from a man aged 30-40 years in good health. The CDR3 region: CASSRGGYVNTEAFF. Here is the DNA: TGTGCCAGTTCCCGGGGGGGGTACGTGAACACTGAAGCTTTCTTT.